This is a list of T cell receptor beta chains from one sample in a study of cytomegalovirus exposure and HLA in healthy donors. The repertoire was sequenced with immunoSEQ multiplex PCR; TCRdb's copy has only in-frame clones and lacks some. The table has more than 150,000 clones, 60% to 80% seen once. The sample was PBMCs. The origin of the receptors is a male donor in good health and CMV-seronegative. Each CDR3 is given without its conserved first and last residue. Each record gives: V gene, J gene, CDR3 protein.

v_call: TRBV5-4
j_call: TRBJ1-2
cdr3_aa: ASSWGGTGMVSDYT

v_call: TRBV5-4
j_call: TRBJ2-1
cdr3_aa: ASSYVTGWEQF

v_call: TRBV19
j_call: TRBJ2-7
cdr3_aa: ASSIVPGGGYEQY

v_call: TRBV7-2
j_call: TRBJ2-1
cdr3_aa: ASSSDPGLVSYNEQF

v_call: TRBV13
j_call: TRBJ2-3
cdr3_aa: ASSYRQTGQGADTQY

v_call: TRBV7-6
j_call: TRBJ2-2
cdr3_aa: ASSLLGGPTGELF

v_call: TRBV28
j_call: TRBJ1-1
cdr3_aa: ASFQGTEAF

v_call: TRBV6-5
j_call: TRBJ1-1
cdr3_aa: ASSIRTGAVTEAF

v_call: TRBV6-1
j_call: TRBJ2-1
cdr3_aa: ASSPGLEMREQF

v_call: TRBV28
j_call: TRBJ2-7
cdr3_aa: ASSPSYRAEYEQY

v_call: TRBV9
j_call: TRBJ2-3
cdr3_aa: ASSAGDYSDTQY

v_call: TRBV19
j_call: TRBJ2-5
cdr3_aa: ASSTGQGALGSETQY

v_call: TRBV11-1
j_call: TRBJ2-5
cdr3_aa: ASSLARTGEETQY

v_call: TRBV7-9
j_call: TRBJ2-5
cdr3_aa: ASSSRGPETQY

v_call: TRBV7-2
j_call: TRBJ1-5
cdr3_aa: ASSLNEGQPQH

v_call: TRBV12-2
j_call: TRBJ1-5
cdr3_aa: ASRLAGTGNSNQPQH

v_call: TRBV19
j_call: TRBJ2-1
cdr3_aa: ASKSGSFYNEQF

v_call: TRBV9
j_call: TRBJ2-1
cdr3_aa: ASSGPAGAYYNEQF

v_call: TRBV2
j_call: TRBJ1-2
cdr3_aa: ASSGDRLLYGYT

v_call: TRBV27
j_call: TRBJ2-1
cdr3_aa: ASSTPDRVGNEQF

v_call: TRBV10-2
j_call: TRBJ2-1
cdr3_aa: ASSSLTTHGNEQF

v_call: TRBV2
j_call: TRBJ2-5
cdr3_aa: ATGQRETQY

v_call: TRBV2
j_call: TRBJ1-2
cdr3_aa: ASSEILVYGYT

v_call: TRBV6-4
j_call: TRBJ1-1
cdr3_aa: ASSEQRGAEAF

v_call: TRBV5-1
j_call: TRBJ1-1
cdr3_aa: ASSRTGMLDTEAF

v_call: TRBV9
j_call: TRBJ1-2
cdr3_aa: ASSVKGTADYGYT

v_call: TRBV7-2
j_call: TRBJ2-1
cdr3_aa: ASSLARSNEQF

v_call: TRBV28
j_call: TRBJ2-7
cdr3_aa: ASSLQGQVGYEQY

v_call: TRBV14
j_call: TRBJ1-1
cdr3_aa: ASSQEPGQPVSMNTEAF

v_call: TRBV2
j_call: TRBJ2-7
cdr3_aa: ASGGQVREQY

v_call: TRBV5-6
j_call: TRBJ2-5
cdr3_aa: ASSLGTGGTETQY

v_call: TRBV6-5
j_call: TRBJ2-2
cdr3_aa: ASSLRDTYTGELF

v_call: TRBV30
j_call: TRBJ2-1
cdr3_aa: AWGLRLGEQF

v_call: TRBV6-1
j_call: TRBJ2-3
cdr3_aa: ASSEQGLAVTFTDTQY

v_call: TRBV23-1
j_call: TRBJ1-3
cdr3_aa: ASSQYRGLNTIY

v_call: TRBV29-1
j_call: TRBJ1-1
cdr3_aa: SVGEAGQDTEAF

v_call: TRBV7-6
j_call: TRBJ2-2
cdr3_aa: ASETSGRGNTGELF

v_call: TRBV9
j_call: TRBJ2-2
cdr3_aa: ASKRGGGELF

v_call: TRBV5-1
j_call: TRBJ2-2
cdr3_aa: ASTNPGQGVPGELF

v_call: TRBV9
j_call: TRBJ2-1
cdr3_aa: ASSVGQTGVAEQF

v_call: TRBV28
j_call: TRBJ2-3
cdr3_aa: ASSLTSGGGFGTPDTQY

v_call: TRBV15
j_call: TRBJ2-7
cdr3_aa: ATSRDGLSSDEQY

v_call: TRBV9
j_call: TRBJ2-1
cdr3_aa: ASSPRLAGFYNEQF

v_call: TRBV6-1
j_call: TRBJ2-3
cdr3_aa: ASSELGADTQY

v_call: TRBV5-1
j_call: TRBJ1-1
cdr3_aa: ASSLAETGGLSAF

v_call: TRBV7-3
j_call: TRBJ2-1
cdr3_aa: ASSLQRGELF

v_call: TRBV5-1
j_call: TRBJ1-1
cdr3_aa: ASSLAGTQNTEAF

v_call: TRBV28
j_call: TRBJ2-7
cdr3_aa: ASSVPRRGDRYEQY

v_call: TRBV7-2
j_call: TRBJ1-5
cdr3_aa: ASSSGTGGQPQH

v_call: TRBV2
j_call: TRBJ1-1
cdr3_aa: ASNGWATEAF

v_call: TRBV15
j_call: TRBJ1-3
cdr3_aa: ATSSRVGSGNTIY

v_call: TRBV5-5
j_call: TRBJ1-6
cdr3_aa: ASSFEGEGSPLH

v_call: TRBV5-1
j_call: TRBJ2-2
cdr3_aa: ASSPSGANTGELF

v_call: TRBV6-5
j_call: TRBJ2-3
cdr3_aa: ASSSTSDTQY

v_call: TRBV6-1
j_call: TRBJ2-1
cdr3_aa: ASSPTGQGEQF

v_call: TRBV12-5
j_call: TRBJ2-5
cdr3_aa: ASASQETQY

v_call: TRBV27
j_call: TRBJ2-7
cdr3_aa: ASSLRGGFYEQY

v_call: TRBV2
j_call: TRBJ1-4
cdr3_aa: ASSPTATNEKLF

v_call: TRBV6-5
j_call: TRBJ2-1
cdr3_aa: ASSTYESTHNEQF